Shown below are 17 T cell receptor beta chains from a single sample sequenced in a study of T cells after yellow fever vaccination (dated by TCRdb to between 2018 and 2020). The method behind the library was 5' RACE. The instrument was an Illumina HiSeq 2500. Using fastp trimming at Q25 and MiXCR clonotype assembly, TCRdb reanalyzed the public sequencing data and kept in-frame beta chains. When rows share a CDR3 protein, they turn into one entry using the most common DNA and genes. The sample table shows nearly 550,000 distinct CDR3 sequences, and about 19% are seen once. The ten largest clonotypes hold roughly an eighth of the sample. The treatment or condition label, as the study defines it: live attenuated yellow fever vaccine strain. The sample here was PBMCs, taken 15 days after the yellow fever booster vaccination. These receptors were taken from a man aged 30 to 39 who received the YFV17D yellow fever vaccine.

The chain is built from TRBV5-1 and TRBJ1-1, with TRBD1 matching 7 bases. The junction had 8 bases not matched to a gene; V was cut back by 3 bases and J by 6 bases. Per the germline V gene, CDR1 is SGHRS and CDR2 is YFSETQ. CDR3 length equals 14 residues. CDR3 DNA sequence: TGCGCCAGCAGCTCTACAGGGGAGGGGGCTGAAGCTTTCTTT. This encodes CASSSTGEGAEAFF.

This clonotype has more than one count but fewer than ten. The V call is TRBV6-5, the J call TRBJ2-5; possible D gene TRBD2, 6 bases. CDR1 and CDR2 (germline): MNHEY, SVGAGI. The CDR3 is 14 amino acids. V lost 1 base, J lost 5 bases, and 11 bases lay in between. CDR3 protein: CASSYYRGSETQYF. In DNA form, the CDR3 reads TGTGCCAGCAGTTACTACCGGGGGAGCGAGACCCAGTACTTC.

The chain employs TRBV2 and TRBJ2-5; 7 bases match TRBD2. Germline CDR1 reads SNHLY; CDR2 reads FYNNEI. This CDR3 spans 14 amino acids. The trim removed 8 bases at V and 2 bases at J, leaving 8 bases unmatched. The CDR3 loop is CASERASGQETQYF. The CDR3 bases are TGTGCCAGCGAAAGGGCTAGCGGACAAGAGACCCAGTACTTC.

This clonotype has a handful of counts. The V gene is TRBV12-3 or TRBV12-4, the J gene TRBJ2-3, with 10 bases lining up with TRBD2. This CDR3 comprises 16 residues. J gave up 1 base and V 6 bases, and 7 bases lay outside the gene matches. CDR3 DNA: TGTGCCAGCAGGAGATCCGGGACTAGCGGCACAGATACGCAGTATTTT. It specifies CASRRSGTSGTDTQYF.

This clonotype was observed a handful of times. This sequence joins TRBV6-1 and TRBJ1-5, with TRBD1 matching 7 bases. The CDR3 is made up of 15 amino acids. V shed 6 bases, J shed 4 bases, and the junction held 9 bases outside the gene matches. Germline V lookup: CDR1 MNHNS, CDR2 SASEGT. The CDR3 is CASRPLAGGNQPQHF. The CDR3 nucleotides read TGTGCCAGCAGGCCCCTTGCAGGGGGAAATCAGCCCCAGCATTTT.

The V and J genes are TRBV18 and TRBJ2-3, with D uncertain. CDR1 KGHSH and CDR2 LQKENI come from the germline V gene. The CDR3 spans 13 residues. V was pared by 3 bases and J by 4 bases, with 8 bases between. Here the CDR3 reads CASSPGMADTQYF. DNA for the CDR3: TGTGCCAGCTCACCGGGAATGGCAGATACGCAGTATTTT.

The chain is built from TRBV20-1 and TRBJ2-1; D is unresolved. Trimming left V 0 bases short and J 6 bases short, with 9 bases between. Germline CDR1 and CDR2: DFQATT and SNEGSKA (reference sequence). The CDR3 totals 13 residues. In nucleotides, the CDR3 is TGCAGTGCTAGAGATCAGCCAACCAATGAGCAGTTCTTC. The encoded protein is CSARDQPTNEQFF.

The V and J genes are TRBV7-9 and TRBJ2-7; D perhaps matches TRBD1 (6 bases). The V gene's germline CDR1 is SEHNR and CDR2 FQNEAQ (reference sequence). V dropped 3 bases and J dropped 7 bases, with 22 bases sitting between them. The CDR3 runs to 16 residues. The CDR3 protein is CASSFHQGHRSGEQYF. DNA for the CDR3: TGTGCCAGCAGCTTCCATCAGGGACATCGGTCGGGGGAGCAGTACTTC.

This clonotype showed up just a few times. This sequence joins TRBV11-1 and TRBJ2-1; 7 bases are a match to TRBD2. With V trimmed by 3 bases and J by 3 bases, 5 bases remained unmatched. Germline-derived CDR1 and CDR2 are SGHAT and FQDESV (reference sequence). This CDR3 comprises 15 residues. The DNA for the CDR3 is TGTGCCAGCAGCTTCGAAGCGGGGAACTACAATGAGCAGTTCTTC. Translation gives CASSFEAGNYNEQFF.

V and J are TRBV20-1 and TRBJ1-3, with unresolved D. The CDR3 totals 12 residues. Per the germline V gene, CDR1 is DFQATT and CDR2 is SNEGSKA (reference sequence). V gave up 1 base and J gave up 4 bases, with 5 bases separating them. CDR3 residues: CSARAWGNTIYF. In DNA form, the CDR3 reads TGCAGTGCTAGAGCGTGGGGAAACACCATATATTTT.

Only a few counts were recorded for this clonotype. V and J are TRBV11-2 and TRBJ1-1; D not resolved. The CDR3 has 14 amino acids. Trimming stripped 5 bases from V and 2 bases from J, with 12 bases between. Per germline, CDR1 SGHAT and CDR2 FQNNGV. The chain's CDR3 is CASSLSPLNTEAFF. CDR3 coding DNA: TGTGCCAGCAGCCTGTCCCCACTTAACACTGAAGCTTTCTTT.

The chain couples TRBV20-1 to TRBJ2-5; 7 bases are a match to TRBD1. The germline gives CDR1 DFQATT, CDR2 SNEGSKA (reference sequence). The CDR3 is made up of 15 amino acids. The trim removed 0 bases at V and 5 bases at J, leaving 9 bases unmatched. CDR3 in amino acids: CSARDVKQGTETQYF. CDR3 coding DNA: TGCAGTGCTAGAGATGTGAAACAGGGGACGGAGACCCAGTACTTC.

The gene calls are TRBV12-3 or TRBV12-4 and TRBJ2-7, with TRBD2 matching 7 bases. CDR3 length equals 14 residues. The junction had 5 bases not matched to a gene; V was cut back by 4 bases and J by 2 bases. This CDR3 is CASSSSGDTYEQYF. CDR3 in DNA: TGTGCCAGCAGTTCGAGCGGGGATACCTACGAGCAGTACTTC.

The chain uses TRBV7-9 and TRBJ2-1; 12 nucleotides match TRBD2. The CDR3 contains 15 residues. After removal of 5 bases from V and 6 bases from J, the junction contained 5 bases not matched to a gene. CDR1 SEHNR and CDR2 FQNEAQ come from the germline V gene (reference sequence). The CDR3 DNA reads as TGTGCCAGCAGCCCCCCTAGCGGGAGGGCCAATGAGCAGTTCTTC. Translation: CASSPPSGRANEQFF. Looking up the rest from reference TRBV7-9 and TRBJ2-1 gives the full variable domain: DTGVSQNPRHKITKRGQNVTFRCDPISEHNRLYWYRQTLGQGPEFLTYFQNEAQLEKSRLLSDRFSAERPKGSFSTLEIQRTEQGDSAMYLCASSPPSGRANEQFFGPGTRLTVL.

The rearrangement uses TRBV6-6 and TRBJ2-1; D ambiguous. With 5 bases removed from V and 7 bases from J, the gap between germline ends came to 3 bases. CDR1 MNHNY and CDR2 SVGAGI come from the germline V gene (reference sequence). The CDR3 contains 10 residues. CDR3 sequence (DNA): TGTGCCAGCAGTCAAAATGAGCAGTTCTTC. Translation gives CASSQNEQFF.

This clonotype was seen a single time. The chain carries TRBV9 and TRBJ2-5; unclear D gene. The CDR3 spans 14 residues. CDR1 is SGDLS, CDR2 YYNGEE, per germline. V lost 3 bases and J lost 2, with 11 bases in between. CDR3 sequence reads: CASSADAKQETQYF. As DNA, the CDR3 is TGTGCCAGCAGCGCAGACGCGAAGCAAGAGACCCAGTACTTC.

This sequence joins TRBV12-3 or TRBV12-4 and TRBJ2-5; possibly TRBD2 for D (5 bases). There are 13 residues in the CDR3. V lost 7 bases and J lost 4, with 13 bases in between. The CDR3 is CASTLALGETQYF. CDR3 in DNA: TGTGCCAGCACGCTAGCCTTAGGAGAGACCCAGTACTTC.